The clone carrying this T cell receptor beta chain was counted ten times or more. Its antigen remains unidentified. Germline V lookup: CDR1 DFQATT, CDR2 SNEGSKA (reference sequence). V lost 3 bases, J lost 8 bases, and 15 bases lay in between. The CDR3 length is 13 residues. The source of the sample is a study of T cell repertoires in cytomegalovirus infection. Study as a whole: Public TCR beta signatures marked donors with CMV infection and the matching HLA.

In TCRdb, the reads were re-called with MiXCR into one record per CDR3 protein. Among 65,000 to 90,000 distinct CDR3 sequences listed, about 3.8% were seen once. Study-level findings and limits: Summed frequency of public TCR beta families distinguished CMV carriers with the relevant HLA.

The chain links TRBV20-1 to TRBJ2-3, with D possibly being TRBD1 (6 bases). Sequencing used PBMCs. This TCR was sampled from a human donor in good health (CMV status not recorded). Some clones in this sample may be carry-over from other donors' samples. This CDR3 is CSASGTGTSTQYF. The CDR3 region has the DNA TGCAGTGCTAGTGGAACCGGGACAAGTACGCAGTATTTT.